This TCR beta chain was recorded in a study of cytomegalovirus exposure and HLA in healthy donors (dated by TCRdb to 2017 to 2019). Concerning the study at large: According to an earlier analysis of 587 of the donors, about 179 million T cells yielded over 100 million unique TCR beta sequences and less than 300 Gb of sequence data. An early release covering more than 500 HLA-typed donors comprised approximately 290 gigabases of sequencing data and tens of millions of unique TCR sequences. Of the roughly 410 genotyped donors, more than 75% were placed in the genetic ancestry cluster associated with self-reported Caucasian donors. The study aimed to test whether signatures of past pathogen exposure could be identified by cataloging public T cell receptors. The study used immunosequencing to profile the T cell repertoires of approximately 650 subjects and linked those repertoires to cytomegalovirus serostatus. Along with the approximately 650-subject first cohort, a separate validation cohort of over a hundred different subjects was used. To predict cytomegalovirus infection status, the study brought together high-throughput TCR immunosequencing, statistical association of individual TCRs with disease status, and machine learning. A later analysis re-examined previously published TCR beta repertoires from roughly 650 donors and added high-resolution HLA genotyping to investigate patterns of TCR occurrence. In the later analysis, no new phenotypic data were used to find candidate immune exposures; instead, reliance was placed on TCR beta sequences and their occurrence across donors. An earlier analysis of fewer than 700 of the donors applied high-throughput TCR beta sequencing to assess whether each TCR beta V gene segment acted as functional or pseudogenic. Donor age, sex, ethnicity and CMV serostatus were compiled together with the repertoire data. In a later genetic analysis, genome-wide SNP genotypes for about three fifths of the 666 donors were used, and that subset was treated as a discovery cohort. All discovery cohort repertoires had been generated on a single sequencing platform. Both class I and class II loci were covered by HLA typing, at four-digit resolution. The number of donors typed differed by locus, with roughly 629-640 for A, B, C, DRB1 and DQB1, about 500 for DQA1, 600 to 610 for DPA1, and some 450 for DPB1. Five DR-DQ haplotypes were treated as single units for association and clustering because of strong linkage in the cohort. Among some 400 genotyped donors of the cohort, an average of approximately 200,000 unique TCR beta nucleotide sequences was sequenced per donor, of which 15% to 20% were non-productive.

The cohort consisted of 666 healthy bone marrow donors. At the time of sampling, every cohort member was nominally healthy, though immune exposures that went unrecorded were likely present. The donor tested CMV seropositive and was one of the 289 seropositive cohort members. Each donor provided a peripheral blood sample, and peripheral blood mononuclear cells were used for TCR beta sequencing. The Qiagen DNeasy Blood Extraction Kit was used to extract genomic DNA from the blood cell samples. On the study overall, not on this receptor specifically: In a later analysis, TCR association rates were found to vary across HLA loci, with the most associated TCRs seen for DRB1 alleles and the fewest for HLA-C alleles. Most CMV-associated TCR beta chains appeared to be HLA-restricted in a later analysis, and the HLA associations seemed to be driven largely by CMV exposure. Most TCR sequences were observed very rarely across donors, whereas some public TCRs were present in many individuals. An association between a missense DCLRE1C variant and V-gene and J-gene trimming of TCR beta chains was found in a later genetic analysis and replicated in an independent cohort. Approximately 16 rarely observed V segments, including chromosome 9 orphons, were excluded from the earlier analysis of almost 600 of the donors because counts were too low. A later analysis associated approximately 17,000 TCR beta sequences with specific HLA alleles at a false discovery rate of 0.05. Linkage disequilibrium might explain the correlated functional status among segregating V segments, but an unknown experimental factor could not be excluded. A further reported finding was that TCR beta sequences accurately predicted the HLA-A and HLA-B alleles for most subjects in the first cohort. In a later genetic analysis, fewer N-insertions in productive TCRs were reported among donors in an Asian-associated ancestry cluster than the roughly 700-donor mean. Only TCR beta chains were sequenced in this cohort, and the absence of alpha or paired-chain data limited detectable features. A cluster of highly shared sequence variants was judged likely to represent a technical artifact of the sequencing pipeline. A few of the identified cytomegalovirus-associated TCR beta chains were confirmed in vitro to be specific for cytomegalovirus antigens. In both the original and validation cohorts, the classifier was reported to diagnose cytomegalovirus status with high specificity and sensitivity. In an earlier analysis of 450 to 750 of the donors, most TCR beta V segments appeared in productive rearrangements about 90% or about 30% of the time, broadly matching IMGT annotations. Presence/absence analyses assumed roughly uniform sequencing depth across donors, an assumption that may not hold. Several of the top co-occurrence clusters appeared to be linked to parvovirus B19, influenza, CMV and Epstein-Barr virus, according to a later analysis. When HLA alleles, especially DR and DQ, strongly co-occurred, TCR associations were difficult to assign to individual alleles. Because HLA typing was unavailable for some donors at each locus, only the typed subset was used in association tests. Compared with equally common non-associated chains, HLA-associated TCR beta chains in a later analysis were more clonally expanded and had lower generation probabilities. The study listed 150 to 200 TCR beta chains as associated with cytomegalovirus. According to the authors, the approach could potentially be generalized to other disease states and immunological phenotypes. The only immune exposure information available for the cohort was CMV serostatus.

A remark on this clone: The antigen this receptor binds is unknown. There are no base qualities to consult, and no much larger clone falls within one base.

Library preparation employed the immunoSEQ multiplex PCR assay. A mixture of 60 forward primers for TCR Vbeta segments and 13 reverse primers for TCR Jbeta segments was used in the multiplex PCR. Amplification of the CDR3 region of rearranged TCR beta genes was performed with a multiplex PCR assay on genomic DNA. The Illumina HiSeq System was used to sequence the amplified TCR beta libraries as 87-base-pair reads. The published analysis was carried out like this. A later analysis tallied roughly 78 million unique TCR beta chains across the 600 to 700 repertoires, and around 10 million of those chains were shared by two or more donors. Raw reads were error-corrected and collapsed into unique sequences with a nearest-neighbor algorithm that merged closely related sequences to remove PCR and sequencing errors. CDR3 sequences were aligned to IMGT reference sequences to assign V, D and J gene segments. Each retained sequence needed at least a six-nucleotide match to both a V gene segment and a J gene segment. Rearrangements were called productive when the CDR3 lacked stop codons and stayed in frame with V and J; all others were non-productive. CDR3 was defined by IMGT convention, running from the second conserved V-encoded cysteine to the conserved J-encoded phenylalanine. Sequences without an unambiguous match to a single V gene segment were excluded from the earlier analysis of over 500 of the donors. In an earlier analysis of 450 to 700 of the donors, V segments were called functional above 56.7% productive rearrangements and were called segregating when the between-donor standard deviation exceeded 5%. A statistical classification framework was built to diagnose cytomegalovirus status from the catalog of TCR beta chain sequences. In a later analysis, V and J genes were assigned by comparing TCR nucleotide sequences against IMGT/GENE-DB human TR gene sequences. A later analysis assigned CDR3 sequences and most-parsimonious VDJ recombination scenarios with the TCRdist pipeline. In a later analysis, each TCR beta chain was defined by its CDR3 amino acid sequence together with its V-gene family, and reads without a unique V-gene family were excluded. A later analysis removed 592 highly shared, low-generation-probability nucleotide sequences to deal with suspected cross-contamination and a sequencing artifact. In a later analysis, a clonal expansion index for each public chain was calculated from normalized within-repertoire ranks of inferred template counts. In a later analysis, generation probabilities were computed with a VDJ recombination model fitted to out-of-frame rearrangements, and the resulting probabilities were checked against IGoR. A later analysis scored TCR-TCR, TCR-HLA and TCR-CMV co-occurrence with hypergeometric tests, applying a repertoire-size bias correction to TCR pairs. A later analysis estimated false discovery rates by permuting HLA or CMV assignments 20 times. In a later analysis, co-occurring TCRs were grouped with DBSCAN, and TCRdist sequence similarity was added when clustering was performed within HLA-allele-positive subsets. Repertoires with fewer than 30,000 or more than 120,000 public chains, plus five repertoires with anomalous nucleotide sharing, were excluded from co-occurrence clustering. Not all clones reach the TCRdb copy of this immuneACCESS table, which keeps in-frame sequences only. Checked studies attribute under half of the gap to unresolved V genes and leave the rest unexplained. That table supplies the V and J calls and clone size; D and trimming were determined from the DNA. The sample has about 190,000 clones on record, 65% to 75% of them singletons. The ten largest clones capture approximately 5% of the sample.

The sequence derives from a man younger than 40 in good health and CMV-seropositive. The sequenced material came from PBMCs.

The bases are TGTGCCAGCAGCTTAGGTGGGGCAGGTGGAGAGCAGTACTTC. Its protein product is CASSLGGAGGEQYF. The chain couples TRBV11-1 to TRBJ2-7, with TRBD1 as a weak D call on 5 bases. The trim is 1 base for V and 7 bases for J, with a gap of 14 bases between the germline ends. In the germline V gene (reference sequence), CDR1 corresponds to SGHAT and CDR2 to FQDESV. The cysteine opens and the phenylalanine closes a CDR3 of 14 amino acids. Of all the DNA, just the CDR3 is kept, 42 bases in frame from base 1.